Listed here are 10 T cell receptor beta chains from one sample, sequenced in a study of control samples from healthy donors and cancer patients. Assay: immunoSEQ multiplex PCR; the TCRdb copy retains only in-frame clones and omits some. The sample lists about 160,000 clones, under 96% occurring once. Sequencing used blood. All receptors come from a young woman in good health.

The V call is TRBV6-1, the J call TRBJ1-4; D unclear. Germline assignment: CDR1 MNHNS and CDR2 SASEGT. Trimming removed 2 bases at V and 4 bases at J, with 11 bases between. The CDR3 loop spans 15 amino acids. The CDR3 sequence is CASSEMAGFNEKLFF. The CDR3 DNA sequence: TGTGCCAGCAGTGAAATGGCAGGCTTTAATGAAAAACTGTTTTTT.

In this sample, this clone turned up a few times. The rearrangement uses TRBV12-3 or TRBV12-4 and TRBJ1-1; D gene uncertain. V gave up 5 bases and J gave up 0 bases, with 7 bases separating them. The CDR3 is 13 residues long. In DNA form, the CDR3 reads TGTGCCAGCAGTCGTTACATGAACACTGAAGCTTTCTTT. Residues: CASSRYMNTEAFF.

The V call is TRBV11-2, the J call TRBJ2-7; a weak D match, TRBD1 (6 bases). The V and J ends lost 4 bases and 5 bases respectively, with 15 bases between them. Germline loops: CDR1 SGHAT, CDR2 FQNNGV. CDR3 length: 14 residues. The CDR3 reads CASSSSPQGNEQYF. The CDR3 DNA follows: TGTGCCAGCAGCTCGTCCCCACAGGGAAACGAGCAGTACTTC.

The rearrangement uses TRBV14 and TRBJ1-2; no clear D gene. Per germline, CDR1 SGHDN and CDR2 FVKESK. V dropped 0 bases and J dropped 0 bases, with 14 bases sitting between them. This CDR3 is 17 amino acids long. The DNA for the CDR3 is TGTGCCAGCAGCCAAGATGACGCCGGGAAGGCTAACTATGGCTACACCTTC. Translation gives CASSQDDAGKANYGYTF.

The V and J genes are TRBV7-8 and TRBJ2-1; 9 nucleotides match TRBD2. The ends lost 1 base at V and 4 bases at J; junction bases unmatched: 8. Germline CDR1 and CDR2: SGHVS and FQNEAQ. The CDR3 consists of 17 residues. Here the CDR3 reads CASSLESLAGTYNEQFF. The CDR3 coding sequence is TGTGCCAGCAGCTTAGAAAGTCTAGCGGGAACTTACAATGAGCAGTTCTTC.

The chain links TRBV27 to TRBJ2-3, with 8 bases lining up with TRBD1. CDR3 length: 15 residues. The germline gives CDR1 MNHEY, CDR2 SMNVEV (reference sequence). V was clipped by 2 bases and J by 5 bases; unmatched bases: 6. The CDR3 sequence is CASSLRTGSGDTQYF. CDR3 DNA sequence: TGTGCCAGCAGTTTAAGGACAGGGTCTGGAGATACGCAGTATTTT.

The chain has TRBV2 and TRBJ1-2; D is ambiguous. The germline V gene has CDR1 SNHLY and CDR2 FYNNEI. Trimming shortened V by 1 base and J by 3 bases, and 9 bases separated the two germline ends. The CDR3 is 14 amino acids. The CDR3 region has the DNA TGTGCCAGCAGTGAAGACGGGAGTTACTATGGCTACACCTTC. It specifies CASSEDGSYYGYTF. The whole variable domain, remainder taken from reference TRBV2 and TRBJ1-2, is EPEVTQTPSHQVTQMGQEVILRCVPISNHLYFYWYRQILGQKVEFLVSFYNNEISEKSEIFDDQFSVERPDGSNFTLKIRSTKLEDSAMYFCASSEDGSYYGYTFGSGTRLTVV.

The V gene is TRBV21-1, the J gene TRBJ2-1; whether TRBD1, the table's D call, matches the DNA was not checked. TRBV21-1 is a pseudogene. The CDR3 contains 14 residues. The CDR3 DNA sequence: TGTGCCAGCAGCAACCGGGACAGTCAGGATGAGCAGTTCTTC. It translates to CASSNRDSQDEQFF.

Concerning this clone itself: The identical CDR3 is also encoded by other nucleotide sequences in the sample. V is TRBV9 and J is TRBJ2-2; D not resolved. The V gene's germline CDR1 is SGDLS and CDR2 YYNGEE. CDR3 length equals 13 residues. V dropped 0 bases and J dropped 5 bases, with 5 bases sitting between them. The CDR3 DNA reads as TGTGCCAGCAGCGTAGTTGGGACCGGGGAGCTGTTTTTT. Protein sequence: CASSVVGTGELFF.

The rearrangement uses TRBV4-1 and TRBJ2-1; D uncertain. The length of the CDR3 is 17 residues. Deletions cut 0 bases from V and 6 bases from J, with 18 bases between. Germline V gives CDR1 MGHRA, CDR2 YSYEKL. CDR3 region: CASSQDPEPWGGNEQFF. Written as DNA, the CDR3 is TGCGCCAGCAGCCAAGACCCAGAGCCCTGGGGTGGCAATGAGCAGTTCTTC.